The rows below give T cell receptor beta chains drawn from one sample of a study of human T cells and chemical hapten exposure. MiXCR, run by TCRdb on the RACE reads, gives a single entry per CDR3 protein. The profile shows under 120,000 distinct CDR3 sequences, 9.5% to 11% of them singletons. Sample: whole blood, taken in connection with sensitization to the hapten diphenylcyclopropenone (DPC). The source is a woman in her thirties or forties with alopecia areata. Some clones in this sample may be carry-over from other donors' samples. CDR3s include the opening cysteine and the closing phenylalanine or tryptophan. D genes are given only for firm matches.

v_gene: TRBV6-2/TRBV6-3
j_gene: TRBJ2-1
d_gene: TRBD2
CDR3aa: CASRRLAGYNEQFF

v_gene: TRBV7-2
j_gene: TRBJ1-1
d_gene: NA
CDR3aa: CASSSDRWNTEAFF

v_gene: TRBV7-2
j_gene: TRBJ1-2
d_gene: TRBD1
CDR3aa: CASSPRDSSFSGYTF

v_gene: TRBV11-2
j_gene: TRBJ2-1
d_gene: TRBD2
CDR3aa: CASSLETSVSSYNEQFF

v_gene: TRBV4-3
j_gene: TRBJ2-2
d_gene: NA
CDR3aa: CASSQDGLSTGELFF

v_gene: TRBV6-1
j_gene: TRBJ2-7
d_gene: NA
CDR3aa: CASTKTGPWNF

v_gene: TRBV9
j_gene: TRBJ1-1
d_gene: NA
CDR3aa: CASSTLHPMNTEAFF

v_gene: TRBV4-2
j_gene: TRBJ2-5
d_gene: TRBD2
CDR3aa: CASSQEGRGGGVETQYF

v_gene: TRBV18
j_gene: TRBJ2-3
d_gene: TRBD2
CDR3aa: CASSPSGRPADTQYF

v_gene: TRBV4-1
j_gene: TRBJ2-1
d_gene: TRBD2
CDR3aa: CASSQGEREGPQQFF

v_gene: TRBV2
j_gene: TRBJ2-3
d_gene: NA
CDR3aa: CASSPGGTTTDTQYF

v_gene: TRBV3-1
j_gene: TRBJ2-3
d_gene: NA
CDR3aa: CASSQRGGPDTQYF

v_gene: TRBV5-4
j_gene: TRBJ1-4
d_gene: TRBD1
CDR3aa: CASSARTGSFATNEKLFF

v_gene: TRBV20-1
j_gene: TRBJ2-3
d_gene: NA
CDR3aa: CSAPIPTRERTDTQYF

v_gene: TRBV7-9
j_gene: TRBJ2-3
d_gene: TRBD2
CDR3aa: CASSPPPGTSGRGTDTQYF

v_gene: TRBV10-3
j_gene: TRBJ2-1
d_gene: NA
CDR3aa: CAISERGLDEQFF

v_gene: TRBV3-1
j_gene: TRBJ2-7
d_gene: TRBD1
CDR3aa: CASSDYGTGPYEQYF

v_gene: TRBV6-6
j_gene: TRBJ1-1
d_gene: TRBD1
CDR3aa: CASSKPVGQGIRSTEAFF

v_gene: TRBV15
j_gene: TRBJ1-5
d_gene: NA
CDR3aa: CATSNGREGNQPQHF

v_gene: TRBV5-1
j_gene: TRBJ2-2
d_gene: TRBD1
CDR3aa: CASKFGQGTGELFF

v_gene: TRBV7-2
j_gene: TRBJ2-3
d_gene: TRBD2
CDR3aa: CASSPNPAGGPWADTQYF

v_gene: TRBV20-1
j_gene: TRBJ2-1
d_gene: TRBD1
CDR3aa: CSATGDREAYNEQFF

v_gene: TRBV29-1
j_gene: TRBJ1-1
d_gene: NA
CDR3aa: CSVGKGLGEAFF

v_gene: TRBV29-1
j_gene: TRBJ2-7
d_gene: TRBD2
CDR3aa: CSAVGLAGSSYEQYF

v_gene: TRBV12-3/TRBV12-4
j_gene: TRBJ2-3
d_gene: TRBD2
CDR3aa: CASSRGSWGGDTQYF

v_gene: TRBV11-2
j_gene: TRBJ2-5
d_gene: TRBD2
CDR3aa: CASIKAGGGPETQYF

v_gene: TRBV30
j_gene: TRBJ2-5
d_gene: NA
CDR3aa: CAWSVPAKTQETQYF

v_gene: TRBV27
j_gene: TRBJ2-7
d_gene: NA
CDR3aa: CASSTGLSEQYF

v_gene: TRBV14
j_gene: TRBJ2-1
d_gene: TRBD2
CDR3aa: CASSQDKRAGGHFDEQFF

v_gene: TRBV25-1
j_gene: TRBJ2-3
d_gene: TRBD2
CDR3aa: CASSIRGGSDTQYF

v_gene: TRBV12-3/TRBV12-4
j_gene: TRBJ2-1
d_gene: TRBD2
CDR3aa: CASSSSGGAWDEQFF

v_gene: TRBV28
j_gene: TRBJ2-1
d_gene: NA
CDR3aa: CASSFQLVYNEQFF

v_gene: TRBV7-9
j_gene: TRBJ2-5
d_gene: NA
CDR3aa: CASSSSRLALGETQYF

v_gene: TRBV7-9
j_gene: TRBJ1-1
d_gene: TRBD1
CDR3aa: CASSQETVSGGNTEAFF

v_gene: TRBV28
j_gene: TRBJ2-7
d_gene: NA
CDR3aa: CASSPPQGTGDGQYF

v_gene: TRBV9
j_gene: TRBJ2-2
d_gene: NA
CDR3aa: CASSVDDANTGELFF

v_gene: TRBV6-2/TRBV6-3
j_gene: TRBJ2-1
d_gene: NA
CDR3aa: CASSSEMYNEQFF

v_gene: TRBV6-1
j_gene: TRBJ2-2
d_gene: NA
CDR3aa: CASSEGRVDTGELFF

v_gene: TRBV27
j_gene: TRBJ1-1
d_gene: TRBD1
CDR3aa: CASRGQGDTEAFF

v_gene: TRBV10-2
j_gene: TRBJ2-5
d_gene: NA
CDR3aa: CASSHSQETQYF

v_gene: TRBV4-3
j_gene: TRBJ2-5
d_gene: TRBD2
CDR3aa: CASSRAVGLEETQYF

v_gene: TRBV5-5
j_gene: TRBJ2-2
d_gene: TRBD2
CDR3aa: CASSPQLAGGTGELFF

v_gene: TRBV18
j_gene: TRBJ1-2
d_gene: NA
CDR3aa: CASSPSTANYGYTF

v_gene: TRBV7-2
j_gene: TRBJ2-7
d_gene: TRBD2
CDR3aa: CASSRLAGPVSYEQYF

v_gene: TRBV10-2
j_gene: TRBJ1-2
d_gene: TRBD1
CDR3aa: CASSAGGYGYGYTF

v_gene: TRBV5-4
j_gene: TRBJ2-1
d_gene: NA
CDR3aa: CASSLPGPSFEQFF

v_gene: TRBV7-2
j_gene: TRBJ2-2
d_gene: NA
CDR3aa: CASSLDGGGGELFF

v_gene: TRBV25-1
j_gene: TRBJ2-5
d_gene: NA
CDR3aa: CASSGGGVPETQYF

v_gene: TRBV20-1
j_gene: TRBJ1-2
d_gene: TRBD1
CDR3aa: CSARDPRTGNGYTF

v_gene: TRBV6-5
j_gene: TRBJ1-5
d_gene: NA
CDR3aa: CASRQANSNQPQHF

v_gene: TRBV20-1
j_gene: TRBJ2-2
d_gene: TRBD1
CDR3aa: CSARPWDRGSTGELFF